Listed below are T cell receptor beta chains from one sample, sequenced in a study of T cells in Graves' hyperthyroidism and ophthalmopathy. TCRdb re-called the multiplex PCR reads through MiXCR, storing one row per CDR3 protein. The table shows about 500,000 distinct CDR3 sequences, with 46% occurring only once. The source material was peripheral blood or thyroid tissue (not recorded which). Every receptor here comes from an adult woman with Graves' disease, either hyperthyroidism or ophthalmopathy (not recorded which). The CDR3 runs from the conserved cysteine through the conserved F or W. A D gene is named only where the DNA matches it firmly. Some rows mark clone size as missing; the rest say once, few, many or name a class of expanded clone.

V gene,J gene,D gene,clone size,CDR3 protein,CDR3 DNA
TRBV30,TRBJ1-6,TRBD1,few,CAWSGGQANSPLHF,TGTGCCTGGAGCGGAGGACAGGCTAATTCACCCCTCCACTTT
TRBV24-1,TRBJ2-7,NA,many,CATSEFNEQYF,TGTGCCACCAGTGAGTTCAACGAGCAGTACTTC
TRBV11-2,TRBJ2-2,NA,many,CASSLDRLAQDGELFF,TGTGCCAGCAGCTTAGATCGGCTAGCCCAGGATGGGGAGCTGTTTTTT
TRBV27,TRBJ2-7,TRBD2,few,CASRPKRETYEQYF,TGTGCCAGCAGACCGAAGCGGGAGACCTACGAGCAGTACTTC
TRBV28,TRBJ1-1,NA,NA,CASSFGDEGYTEAFF,TGTGCCAGCAGTTTTGGTGACGAGGGTTACACTGAAGCTTTCTTT
TRBV10-2,TRBJ2-6,NA,NA,CASTSMGGAYVLTF,TGCGCCAGCACCAGTATGGGGGGGGCCTACGTCCTGACTTTC
TRBV15,TRBJ2-1,NA,few,CATVDMSQSNEQFF,TGTGCCACCGTGGATATGTCGCAGTCGAATGAGCAGTTCTTC
TRBV19,TRBJ1-2,TRBD1,few,CATRTGTGAGYTF,TGTGCCACCCGAACCGGGACAGGGGCCGGCTACACCTTC
TRBV12-3/TRBV12-4,TRBJ2-7,NA,NA,CASSVRWSYEQYF,TGTGCCAGCAGTGTCCGGTGGAGCTACGAGCAGTACTTC
TRBV14,TRBJ1-1,NA,many,CASSQVQTEAFF,TGTGCCAGCAGCCAAGTACAGACTGAAGCTTTCTTT
TRBV11-2,TRBJ1-1,TRBD1,NA,CASSRQGTTEAFF,TGTGCCAGCAGCCGACAGGGGACGACTGAAGCTTTCTTT
TRBV29-1,TRBJ2-5,TRBD2,many,CSVVGPGGQETQYF,TGCAGCGTTGTAGGTCCGGGGGGGCAAGAGACCCAGTACTTC
TRBV7-2,TRBJ1-2,TRBD1,NA,CASSIDETGKVYGYTF,TGTGCCAGCAGCATCGACGAGACAGGGAAGGTCTATGGCTACACCTTC
TRBV20-1,TRBJ1-6,NA,NA,CSARQGPNSPLHF,TGCAGTGCTAGACAGGGACCCAATTCACCCCTCCACTTT
TRBV9,TRBJ1-2,NA,NA,CASEGVDYGYTF,TGTGCCAGCGAGGGGGTAGACTATGGCTACACCTTC
TRBV6-5,TRBJ1-5,NA,many,CASSASGNQPQHF,TGTGCCAGCAGTGCTTCTGGCAATCAGCCCCAGCATTTT
TRBV29-1,TRBJ1-1,NA,NA,CSVKGLYSMNTEAFF,TGCAGCGTGAAGGGGCTCTACAGCATGAACACTGAAGCTTTCTTT
TRBV10-3,TRBJ2-2,NA,NA,CATMGGSNTGELFF,TGTGCCACCATGGGGGGTTCGAACACCGGGGAGCTGTTTTTT
TRBV20-1,TRBJ2-7,NA,many,CSASGDTNYEQYF,TGCAGTGCTAGTGGGGACACTAACTACGAGCAGTACTTC
TRBV7-2,TRBJ1-6,TRBD1,NA,CASSLRQGAADFLHF,TGTGCCAGCAGCCTTCGACAGGGGGCCGCTGATTTCCTCCACTTT
TRBV19,TRBJ1-1,NA,many,CASSVDRSSEAFF,TGTGCCAGTAGTGTCGACAGGTCGTCTGAAGCTTTCTTT
TRBV20-1,TRBJ2-7,TRBD1,few,CSATPLTGQVAYEQYF,TGCAGTGCTACTCCACTCACGGGACAGGTCGCCTACGAGCAGTACTTC
TRBV14,TRBJ1-4,NA,many,CASSQVAQFEKLFF,TGTGCCAGCAGCCAAGTTGCCCAATTTGAAAAACTGTTTTTT
TRBV20-1,TRBJ1-5,NA,many,CSATRGGTGNQPQHF,TGCAGTGCAACTAGGGGGGGAACGGGCAATCAGCCCCAGCATTTT
TRBV9,TRBJ2-7,NA,many,CASSVAPGWDEQYF,TGTGCCAGCAGCGTAGCTCCAGGGTGGGACGAGCAGTACTTC
TRBV7-2,TRBJ2-5,TRBD2,many,CASSSRTSGRLSYQETQYF,TGTGCCAGCAGCTCCAGGACTAGCGGGCGGCTTTCGTACCAAGAGACCCAGTACTTC
TRBV2,TRBJ1-1,TRBD1,NA,CASKKEGAVNTEAFF,TGTGCCAGCAAGAAGGAGGGGGCGGTGAACACTGAAGCTTTCTTT
TRBV5-4,TRBJ1-2,TRBD1,NA,CASSLIDRGDGYTF,TGTGCCAGCAGCCTCATTGACAGGGGCGATGGCTACACCTTC
TRBV19,TRBJ1-5,NA,NA,CASIGLGNQPQHF,TGTGCCAGTATCGGACTCGGCAATCAGCCCCAGCATTTT